Following are 3 T cell receptor beta chains from one sample sequenced in a study of shared clonotypes between healthy human individuals. The data were produced by immunoSEQ multiplex PCR, yet TCRdb's version contains in-frame clones alone and is incomplete. Found here are about 2.4 million clones, 80% to 95% of them singletons; the top ten hold approximately 0.37%. The material sequenced was naive CD4+ T cells from PBMCs. The subset denotes: CD45RA+ positively selected. Receptors originate from a man aged 18-30 years in good health. Some clones in this sample may be carry-over from other donors' samples.

The chain employs TRBV7-3 and TRBJ1-6; no reliable D call. Germline CDR1 reads SGHTA; CDR2 reads FQGTGA. Trimming left V 2 bases short and J 6 bases short, with 8 bases between. This CDR3 spans 14 amino acids. CDR3 nucleotide sequence: TGTGCCAGCAGCTTAGGGCTGTCTAATTCACCCCTCCACTTT. Translation gives CASSLGLSNSPLHF.

This chain uses TRBV27 with TRBJ2-3, with D hard to call. V dropped 3 bases and J dropped 4 bases, with 5 bases sitting between them. CDR1 is MNHEY and CDR2 is SMNVEV in the germline V gene (reference sequence). The CDR3 sequence is 12 residues long. The CDR3 DNA reads as TGTGCCAGCAGTTTCACCCCAGATACGCAGTATTTT. It encodes CASSFTPDTQYF.

The J gene is TRBJ2-1, the V gene TRBV18; TRBD2 might be the D (5 bases). Deletions cut 4 bases from V and 10 bases from J, with 20 bases between. Germline CDR1 and CDR2: KGHSH and LQKENI. The CDR3 length is 15 residues. The CDR3 DNA follows: TGTGCCAGCTCACTAGGACTCCCTTCGATCGTGGAGCAGTTCTTC. The encoded protein is CASSLGLPSIVEQFF.